A single T cell receptor (beta chain) is shown here with its context. The data were obtained in a study of shared clonotypes between healthy human individuals. The protocol was immunoSEQ multiplex PCR, while the TCRdb copy is restricted to in-frame clones and leaves out a portion. The table shows some 500,000 clones, with about 96% occurring only once. The CDR3 length is 16 residues. Germline V gene data show CDR1 as SEHNR and CDR2 as FQNEAQ (reference sequence). Losses at the gene ends were 3 bases for V and 1 base for J; bases not matched to a gene: 1. V gene TRBV7-9 combines with J gene TRBJ1-4; TRBD1 matches at 11 bases. The sequenced sample consisted of naive CD4+ T cells sorted from blood. Sample subset: CD45RA+ positively selected. The receptor's source is a woman aged 25 to 39 in good health. CDR3 DNA sequence: TGTGCCAGCAGCTTCGGGACAGGGGGAACTAATGAAAAACTGTTTTTT. Encoded protein: CASSFGTGGTNEKLFF.